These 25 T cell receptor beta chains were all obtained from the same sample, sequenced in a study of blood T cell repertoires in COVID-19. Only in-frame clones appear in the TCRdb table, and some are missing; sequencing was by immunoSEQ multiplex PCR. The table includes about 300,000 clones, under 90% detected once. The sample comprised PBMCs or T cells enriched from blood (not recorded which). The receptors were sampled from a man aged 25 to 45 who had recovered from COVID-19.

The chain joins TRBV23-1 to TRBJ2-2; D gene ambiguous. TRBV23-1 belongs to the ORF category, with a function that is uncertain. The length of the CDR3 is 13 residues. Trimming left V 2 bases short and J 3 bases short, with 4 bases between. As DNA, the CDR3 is TGCGCCAGCAGTCAACCGGACACCGGGGAGCTGTTTTTT. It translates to CASSQPDTGELFF.

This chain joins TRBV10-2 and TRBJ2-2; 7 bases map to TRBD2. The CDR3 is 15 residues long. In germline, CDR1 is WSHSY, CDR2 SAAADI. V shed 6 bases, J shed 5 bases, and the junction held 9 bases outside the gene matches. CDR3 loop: CASRLPGTKTGELFF. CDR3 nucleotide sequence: TGCGCCAGCAGACTCCCCGGGACTAAAACCGGGGAGCTGTTTTTT.

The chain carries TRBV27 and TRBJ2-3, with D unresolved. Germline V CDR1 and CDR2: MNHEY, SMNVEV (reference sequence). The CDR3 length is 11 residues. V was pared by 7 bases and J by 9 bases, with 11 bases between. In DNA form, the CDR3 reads TGTGCCAGCACCAGAGGCGGAACGCAGTATTTT. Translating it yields CASTRGGTQYF.

CDR3 loop: CASSLGPIGTGGNTIYF. The CDR3 DNA reads as TGTGCCAGCAGCTTGGGCCCTATCGGGACAGGAGGAAACACCATATATTTT. This chain joins TRBV7-9 and TRBJ1-3; 8 bases line up with TRBD1. Losses at the gene ends were 3 bases for V and 4 bases for J; bases not matched to a gene: 11. Germline V lookup: CDR1 SEHNR, CDR2 FQNEAQ (reference sequence). CDR3 length: 17 residues.

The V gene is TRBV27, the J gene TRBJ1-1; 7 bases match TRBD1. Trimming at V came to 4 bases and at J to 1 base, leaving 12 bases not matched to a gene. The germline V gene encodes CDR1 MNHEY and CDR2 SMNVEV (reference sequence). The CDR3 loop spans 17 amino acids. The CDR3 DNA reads TGTGCCAGCAGTTCTCGATCCAGGGGGGCTGGGAACACTGAAGCTTTCTTT. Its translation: CASSSRSRGAGNTEAFF.

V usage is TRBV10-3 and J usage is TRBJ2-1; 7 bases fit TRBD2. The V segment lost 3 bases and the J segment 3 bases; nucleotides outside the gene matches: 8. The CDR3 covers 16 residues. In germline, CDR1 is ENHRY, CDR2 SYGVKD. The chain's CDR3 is CAISDPHQRGYNEQFF. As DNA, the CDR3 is TGTGCCATCAGTGATCCTCACCAGCGGGGCTACAATGAGCAGTTCTTC.

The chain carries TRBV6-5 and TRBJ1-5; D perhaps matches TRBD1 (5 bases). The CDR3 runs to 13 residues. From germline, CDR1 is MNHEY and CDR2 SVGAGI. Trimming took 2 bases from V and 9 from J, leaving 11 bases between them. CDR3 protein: CASSYGALRPQHF. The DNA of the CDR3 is TGTGCCAGCAGTTACGGGGCACTTCGGCCCCAGCATTTT.

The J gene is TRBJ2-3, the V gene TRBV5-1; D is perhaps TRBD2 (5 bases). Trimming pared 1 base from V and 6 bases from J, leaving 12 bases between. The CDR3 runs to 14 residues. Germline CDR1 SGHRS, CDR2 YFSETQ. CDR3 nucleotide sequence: TGCGCCAGCAGCTTGATGACTACCCTGGATACGCAGTATTTT. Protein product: CASSLMTTLDTQYF. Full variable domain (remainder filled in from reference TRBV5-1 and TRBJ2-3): KAGVTQTPRYLIKTRGQQVTLSCSPISGHRSVSWYQQTPGQGLQFLFEYFSETQRNKGNFPGRFSGRQFSNSRSEMNVSTLELGDSALYLCASSLMTTLDTQYFGPGTRLTVL.

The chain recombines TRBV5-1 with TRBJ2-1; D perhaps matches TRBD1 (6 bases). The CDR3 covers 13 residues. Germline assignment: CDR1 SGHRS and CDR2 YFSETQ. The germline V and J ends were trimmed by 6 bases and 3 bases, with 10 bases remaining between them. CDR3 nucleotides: TGCGCCAGCACGACAGGAAACTACAATGAGCAGTTCTTC. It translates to CASTTGNYNEQFF.

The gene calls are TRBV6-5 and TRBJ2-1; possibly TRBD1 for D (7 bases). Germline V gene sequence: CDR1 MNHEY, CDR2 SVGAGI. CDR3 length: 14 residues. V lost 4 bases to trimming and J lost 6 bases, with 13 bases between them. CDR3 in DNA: TGTGCCAGCAGTTCTCAGGGGGGTGGCAATGAGCAGTTCTTC. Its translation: CASSSQGGGNEQFF.

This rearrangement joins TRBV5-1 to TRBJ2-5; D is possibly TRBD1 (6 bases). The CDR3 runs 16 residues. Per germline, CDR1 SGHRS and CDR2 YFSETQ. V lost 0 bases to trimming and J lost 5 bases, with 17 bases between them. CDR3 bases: TGCGCCAGCAGCTTGGGACAGGTCGCAGTCGGGGAGACCCAGTACTTC. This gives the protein CASSLGQVAVGETQYF.

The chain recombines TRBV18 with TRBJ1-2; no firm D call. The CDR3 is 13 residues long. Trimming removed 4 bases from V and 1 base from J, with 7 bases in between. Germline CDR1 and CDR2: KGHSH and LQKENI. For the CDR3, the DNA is TGTGCCAGCTCACGCGGCCTTAACTATGGCTACACCTTC. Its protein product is CASSRGLNYGYTF.

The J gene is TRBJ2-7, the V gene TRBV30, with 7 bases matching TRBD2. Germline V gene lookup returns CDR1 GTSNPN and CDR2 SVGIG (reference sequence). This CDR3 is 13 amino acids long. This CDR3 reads CARAGEPNDEQYF. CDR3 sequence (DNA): TGTGCTCGGGCGGGGGAGCCTAACGACGAGCAGTACTTC.

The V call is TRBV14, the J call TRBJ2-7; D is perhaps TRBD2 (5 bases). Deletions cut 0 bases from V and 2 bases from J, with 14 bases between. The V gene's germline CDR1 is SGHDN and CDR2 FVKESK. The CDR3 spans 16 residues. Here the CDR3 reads CASSQDTSSAAYEQYF. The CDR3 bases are TGTGCCAGCAGCCAAGATACTTCCTCAGCGGCCTACGAGCAGTACTTC.

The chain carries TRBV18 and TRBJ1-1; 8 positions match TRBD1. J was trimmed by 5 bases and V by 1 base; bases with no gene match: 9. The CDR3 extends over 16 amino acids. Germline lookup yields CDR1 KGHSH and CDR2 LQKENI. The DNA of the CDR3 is TGTGCCAGCTCACCACGAGACAGGGGTAGGGGGACTGAAGCTTTCTTT. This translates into CASSPRDRGRGTEAFF.

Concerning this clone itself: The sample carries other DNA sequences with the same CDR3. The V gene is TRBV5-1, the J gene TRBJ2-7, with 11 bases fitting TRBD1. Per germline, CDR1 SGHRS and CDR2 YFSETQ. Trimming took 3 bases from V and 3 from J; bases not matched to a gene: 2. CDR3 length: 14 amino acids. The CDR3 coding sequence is TGCGCCAGCAGCTCGGGGACAGGGGGCTACGAGCAGTACTTC. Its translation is CASSSGTGGYEQYF. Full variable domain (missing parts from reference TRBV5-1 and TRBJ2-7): KAGVTQTPRYLIKTRGQQVTLSCSPISGHRSVSWYQQTPGQGLQFLFEYFSETQRNKGNFPGRFSGRQFSNSRSEMNVSTLELGDSALYLCASSSGTGGYEQYFGPGTRLTVT.

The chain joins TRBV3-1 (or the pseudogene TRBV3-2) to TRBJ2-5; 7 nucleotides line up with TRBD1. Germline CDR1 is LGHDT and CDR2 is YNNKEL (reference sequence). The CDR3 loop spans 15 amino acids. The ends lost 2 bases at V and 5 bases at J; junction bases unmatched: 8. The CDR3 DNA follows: TGTGCCAGCAGCCAATCGCTTGACAGGGTCGAGACCCAGTACTTC. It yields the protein CASSQSLDRVETQYF.

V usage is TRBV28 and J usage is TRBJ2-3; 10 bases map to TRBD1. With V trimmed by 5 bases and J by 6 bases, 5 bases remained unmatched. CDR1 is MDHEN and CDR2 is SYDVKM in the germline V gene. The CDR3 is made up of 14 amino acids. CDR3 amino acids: CASSLDRGLDTQYF. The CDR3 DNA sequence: TGTGCCAGCAGTCTTGACAGGGGGCTGGATACGCAGTATTTT.

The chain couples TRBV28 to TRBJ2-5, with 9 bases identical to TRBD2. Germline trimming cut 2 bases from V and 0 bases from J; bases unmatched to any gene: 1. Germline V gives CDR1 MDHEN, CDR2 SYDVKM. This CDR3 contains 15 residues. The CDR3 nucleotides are TGTGCCAGCAGTTTAAGCGGGGGGTACCAAGAGACCCAGTACTTC. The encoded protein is CASSLSGGYQETQYF.

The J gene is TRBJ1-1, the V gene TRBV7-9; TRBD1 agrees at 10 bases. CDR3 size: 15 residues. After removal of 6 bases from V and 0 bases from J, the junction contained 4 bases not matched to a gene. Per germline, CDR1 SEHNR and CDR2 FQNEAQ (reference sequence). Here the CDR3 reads CASSPDRGMNTEAFF. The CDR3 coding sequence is TGTGCCAGCAGTCCGGACAGGGGGATGAACACTGAAGCTTTCTTT. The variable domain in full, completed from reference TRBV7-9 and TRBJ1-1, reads DTGVSQNPRHKITKRGQNVTFRCDPISEHNRLYWYRQTLGQGPEFLTYFQNEAQLEKSRLLSDRFSAERPKGSFSTLEIQRTEQGDSAMYLCASSPDRGMNTEAFFGQGTRLTVV.

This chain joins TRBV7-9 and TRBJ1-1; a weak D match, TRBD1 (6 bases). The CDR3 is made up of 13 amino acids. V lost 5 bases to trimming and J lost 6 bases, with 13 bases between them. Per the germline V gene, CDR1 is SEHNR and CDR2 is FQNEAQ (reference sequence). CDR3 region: CASSQVGHPEAFF. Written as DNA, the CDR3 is TGTGCCAGCAGCCAAGTGGGACACCCTGAAGCTTTCTTT.

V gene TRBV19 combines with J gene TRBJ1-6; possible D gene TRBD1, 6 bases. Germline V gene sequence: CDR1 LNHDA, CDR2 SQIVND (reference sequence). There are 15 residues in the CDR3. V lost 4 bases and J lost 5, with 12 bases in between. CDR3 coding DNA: TGTGCCAGTAGTAACGGACAGAGAAATAATTCACCCCTCCACTTT. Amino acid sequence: CASSNGQRNNSPLHF.

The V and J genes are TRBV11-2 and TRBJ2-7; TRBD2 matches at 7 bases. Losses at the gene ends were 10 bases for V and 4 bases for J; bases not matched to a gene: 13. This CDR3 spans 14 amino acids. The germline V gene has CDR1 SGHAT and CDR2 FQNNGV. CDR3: CATSPGGRSYEQYF. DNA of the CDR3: TGTGCCACCTCGCCCGGGGGGAGATCTTACGAGCAGTACTTC.

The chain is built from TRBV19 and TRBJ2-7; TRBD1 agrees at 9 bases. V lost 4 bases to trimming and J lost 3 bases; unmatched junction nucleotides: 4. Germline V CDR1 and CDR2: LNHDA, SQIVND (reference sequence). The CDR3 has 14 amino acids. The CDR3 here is CASSSKTGGYEQYF. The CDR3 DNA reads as TGTGCCAGTAGTAGCAAGACAGGGGGCTACGAGCAGTACTTC.

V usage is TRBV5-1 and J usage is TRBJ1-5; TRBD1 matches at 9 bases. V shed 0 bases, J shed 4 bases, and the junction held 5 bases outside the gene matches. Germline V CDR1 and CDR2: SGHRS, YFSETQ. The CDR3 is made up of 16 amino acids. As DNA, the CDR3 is TGCGCCAGCAGCTTGGGCGGGACAGGGAATAATCAGCCCCAGCATTTT. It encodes CASSLGGTGNNQPQHF.